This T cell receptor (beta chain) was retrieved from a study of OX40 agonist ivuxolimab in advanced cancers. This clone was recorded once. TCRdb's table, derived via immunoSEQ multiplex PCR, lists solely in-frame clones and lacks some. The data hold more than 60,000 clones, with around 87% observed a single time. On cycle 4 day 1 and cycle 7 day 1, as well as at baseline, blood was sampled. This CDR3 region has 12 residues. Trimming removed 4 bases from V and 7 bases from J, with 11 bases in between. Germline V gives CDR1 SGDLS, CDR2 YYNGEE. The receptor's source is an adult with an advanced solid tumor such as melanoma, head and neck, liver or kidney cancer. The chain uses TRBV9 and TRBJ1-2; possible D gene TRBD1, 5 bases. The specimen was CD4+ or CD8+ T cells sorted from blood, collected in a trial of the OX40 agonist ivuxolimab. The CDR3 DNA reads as TGTGCCAGCAGCACGGGACGGGGTGGCTACACCTTC. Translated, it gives CASSTGRGGYTF.